This T cell receptor beta chain was found in a study of OX40 agonist ivuxolimab in advanced cancers. In the study overall: An agonistic anti-OX40 (CD134) antibody, ivuxolimab, was used to treat the patients. Participants averaged about 66 years of age (range about 23 to 80) and were under 90% male. General study findings and limits: At doses 0.1 to 3.0 mg/kg, CD4+ and CD8+ clones expanded. The study found that CD8+ T cells averaged more expanded clones than CD4+.

Germline V lookup: CDR1 KGHSH, CDR2 LQKENI. This CDR3 is built from 15 residues. Trimming took 4 bases from V and 4 from J, leaving 14 bases between them. In regard to this clone: Its antigen is not identified.

The repertoire was sequenced with immunoSEQ multiplex PCR; TCRdb's copy has only in-frame clones and lacks some. Here the sample spans tens of thousands of clones, 75% to 95% being singletons. The specimen comprised CD4+ or CD8+ T cells sorted from blood, sampled in a trial of the OX40 agonist ivuxolimab. This chain links TRBV18 with TRBJ2-1; the D call may be TRBD1 or TRBD2 (5 bases each). The TCR was taken from an adult with an advanced solid tumor such as melanoma, head and neck, liver or kidney cancer. The CDR3 nucleotides are TGTGCCAGCTCACTCTACGGGACCGCATACAATGAGCAGTTCTTC. It encodes CASSLYGTAYNEQFF. Drawing the rest from reference TRBV18 and TRBJ2-1, the complete variable domain is NAGVMQNPRHLVRRRGQEARLRCSPMKGHSHVYWYRQLPEEGLKFMVYLQKENIIDESGMPKERFSAEFPKEGPSILRIQQVVRGDSAAYFCASSLYGTAYNEQFFGPGTRLTVL.